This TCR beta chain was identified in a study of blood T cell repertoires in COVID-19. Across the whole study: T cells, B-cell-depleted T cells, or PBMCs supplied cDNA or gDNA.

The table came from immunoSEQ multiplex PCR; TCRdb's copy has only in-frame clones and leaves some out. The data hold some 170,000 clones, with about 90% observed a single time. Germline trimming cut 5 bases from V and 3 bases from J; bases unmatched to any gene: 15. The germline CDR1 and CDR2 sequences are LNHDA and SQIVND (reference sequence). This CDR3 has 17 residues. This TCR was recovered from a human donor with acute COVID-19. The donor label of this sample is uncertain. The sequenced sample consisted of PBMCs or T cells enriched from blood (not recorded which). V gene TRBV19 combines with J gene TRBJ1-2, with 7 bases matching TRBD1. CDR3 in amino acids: CASSPLQTGTAYYGYTF. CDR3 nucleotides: TGTGCCAGTAGTCCCCTTCAAACCGGGACAGCTTACTATGGCTACACCTTC. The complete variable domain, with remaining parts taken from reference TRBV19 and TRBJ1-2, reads DGGITQSPKYLFRKEGQNVTLSCEQNLNHDAMYWYRQDPGQGLRLIYYSQIVNDFQKGDIAEGYSVSREKKESFPLTVTSAQKNPTAFYLCASSPLQTGTAYYGYTFGSGTRLTVV.